Following are 30 T cell receptor beta chains from one sample sequenced in a study of shared clonotypes between healthy human individuals. Produced via immunoSEQ multiplex PCR; TCRdb's table is partial and in-frame only. The table shows hundreds of thousands of clones, with 96% occurring only once. Terminally differentiated effector memory CD45RA+ cells were excluded by CCR7 positive selection of CD45RO-negative cells. Sequenced material: naive CD8+ T cells sorted from blood. The receptors shown here come from a man under 40 in good health.

This chain connects TRBV2 to TRBJ2-3, with D tentatively TRBD1 (5 bases). V shed 9 bases and J shed 5 bases, with 21 bases lying between them. This CDR3 is 15 amino acids long. Germline V gives CDR1 SNHLY, CDR2 FYNNEI. The CDR3 DNA is TGTGCCAGTTTAGTGAGCAGGGAAATTAGAGATACGCAGTATTTT. It translates to CASLVSREIRDTQYF.

The chain uses TRBV7-9 and TRBJ1-1, with D hard to call. V was trimmed by 1 base and J by 11 bases, leaving 11 bases between them. Germline loops: CDR1 SEHNR, CDR2 FQNEAQ (reference sequence). The CDR3 extends over 12 amino acids. In DNA form, the CDR3 reads TGTGCCAGCAGCTTAGTGGGAGTGGATGCTTTCTTT. Its translation: CASSLVGVDAFF.

The chain joins TRBV7-9 to TRBJ2-1, with D uncertain. The CDR3 sequence is 12 residues long. CDR1 is SEHNR and CDR2 is FQNEAQ in the germline V gene (reference sequence). Between the trimmed V and J ends, which lost 2 bases and 6 bases, there was a span of 5 bases. CDR3 DNA: TGTGCCAGCAGCTTAAATTCCAATGAGCAGTTCTTC. Amino acid sequence: CASSLNSNEQFF.

This rearrangement joins TRBV27 to TRBJ2-7, with D tentatively TRBD2 (7 bases). V gave up 3 bases and J gave up 6 bases, with 12 bases separating them. Per the germline V gene, CDR1 is MNHEY and CDR2 is SMNVEV (reference sequence). There are 13 residues in the CDR3. CDR3 bases: TGTGCCAGCAGTTTCAAGGGGGGGAGCGAGCAGTACTTC. This sequence encodes CASSFKGGSEQYF.

V usage is TRBV19 and J usage is TRBJ1-5; TRBD1 agrees at 8 bases. V dropped 5 bases and J dropped 3; count of bases not matched to a gene: 6. The germline gives CDR1 LNHDA, CDR2 SQIVND (reference sequence). This CDR3 is 15 amino acids long. Here the CDR3 reads CASSHGQGLNQPQHF. The CDR3 coding sequence is TGTGCCAGTAGTCACGGACAGGGCCTCAATCAGCCCCAGCATTTT.

V is TRBV7-6 and J is TRBJ2-7; no definite D call. V was clipped by 1 base and J by 2 bases, with 6 bases between them. CDR1 and CDR2 (germline): SGHVS, FNYEAQ. The CDR3 loop spans 13 amino acids. The CDR3 DNA sequence: TGTGCCAGCAGCTTAGGGGTCGCCTACGAGCAGTACTTC. It codes for CASSLGVAYEQYF.

The chain joins TRBV7-9 to TRBJ2-3; tentatively, D is TRBD2 (6 bases). This CDR3 contains 15 residues. V was cut by 5 bases and J by 3 bases, with 15 bases left in between. CDR1 is SEHNR and CDR2 is FQNEAQ in the germline V gene (reference sequence). The CDR3 region has the DNA TGTGCCAGCAGCACCATTAGCGGAGTAACAGATACGCAGTATTTT. This encodes CASSTISGVTDTQYF. The complete variable domain, with remaining parts taken from reference TRBV7-9 and TRBJ2-3, reads DTGVSQNPRHKITKRGQNVTFRCDPISEHNRLYWYRQTLGQGPEFLTYFQNEAQLEKSRLLSDRFSAERPKGSFSTLEIQRTEQGDSAMYLCASSTISGVTDTQYFGPGTRLTVL.

The J gene is TRBJ2-7, the V gene TRBV9, with D perhaps TRBD2 (5 bases). Germline V gene sequence: CDR1 SGDLS, CDR2 YYNGEE. The CDR3 runs to 14 residues. The V end lost 5 bases, the J end lost 5 bases, and 17 bases lay between the germline ends. CDR3: CASSTGLGSDEQYF. Here the CDR3 DNA reads TGTGCCAGCAGTACGGGCCTAGGGAGCGACGAGCAGTACTTC.

The chain carries TRBV9 and TRBJ2-2; possibly TRBD1 for D (6 bases). The germline gives CDR1 SGDLS, CDR2 YYNGEE. The CDR3 is 18 residues long. V was clipped by 4 bases and J by 4 bases, with 23 bases between them. The CDR3: CASSHRDTAPTGTGELFF. CDR3 DNA: TGTGCCAGCAGCCACCGGGACACCGCCCCGACGGGCACCGGGGAGCTGTTTTTT.

The chain employs TRBV28 and TRBJ1-1; TRBD1 might be the D (6 bases). With 7 bases removed from V and 6 bases from J, the gap between germline ends came to 18 bases. Germline V gene lookup returns CDR1 MDHEN and CDR2 SYDVKM. The CDR3 loop spans 14 amino acids. CDR3 sequence: CASNVQGLRAEAFF. As DNA, the CDR3 is TGTGCCAGCAATGTTCAGGGGCTCCGAGCTGAAGCTTTCTTT.

This chain joins TRBV7-9 and TRBJ2-7; no clear D. Germline V gene sequence: CDR1 SEHNR, CDR2 FQNEAQ (reference sequence). V dropped 5 bases and J dropped 10 bases, with 12 bases sitting between them. The CDR3 is made up of 11 amino acids. CDR3 sequence reads: CASSGAGNQYF. The CDR3 nucleotides read TGTGCCAGCAGCGGTGCCGGTAATCAGTACTTC.

The J gene is TRBJ2-3, the V gene TRBV27; possibly TRBD1 or TRBD2 for D (5 bases each). Germline loops: CDR1 MNHEY, CDR2 SMNVEV (reference sequence). V gave up 5 bases and J gave up 7 bases, with 16 bases separating them. The CDR3 extends over 14 amino acids. The DNA for the CDR3 is TGTGCCAGCAGTCCTACCCCCACGGGGCATACGCAGTATTTT. Translating gives CASSPTPTGHTQYF.

The rearrangement joins TRBV11-2 to TRBJ1-1, with TRBD1 matching over 7 bases. V trimming: 6 bases; J trimming: 4 bases; junction bases outside the gene matches: 8. The CDR3 spans 14 residues. Germline V gene sequence: CDR1 SGHAT, CDR2 FQNNGV. CDR3 sequence (DNA): TGTGCCAGCAGTCATAGGGGGCTGGGCACTGAAGCTTTCTTT. This codes for CASSHRGLGTEAFF.

V is TRBV5-6 and J is TRBJ2-1, with D unclear. V was cut by 3 bases and J by 0 bases, with 13 bases left in between. Germline CDR1 is SGHDT and CDR2 is YYEEEE. This CDR3 has 16 residues. The CDR3 region is CASSSVLGSSYNEQFF. The CDR3 DNA reads TGTGCCAGCAGCTCGGTTCTCGGCAGCTCCTACAATGAGCAGTTCTTC.

The V gene is TRBV7-6, the J gene TRBJ2-1, with 9 bases fitting TRBD1. The CDR3 runs to 15 residues. V gave up 3 bases and J gave up 3 bases; unmatched junction bases: 3. From germline, CDR1 is SGHVS and CDR2 FNYEAQ. CDR3 sequence (DNA): TGTGCCAGCAGCTTGCGACAGGGGGTCTACAATGAGCAGTTCTTC. Residues: CASSLRQGVYNEQFF.

The rearrangement uses TRBV2 and TRBJ2-7; D might be TRBD1 or TRBD2, each matching 7 bases. The CDR3 totals 13 residues. Trimming stripped 10 bases from V and 2 bases from J, with 15 bases between. The V gene's germline CDR1 is SNHLY and CDR2 FYNNEI. This chain's CDR3 is CAIRQGGAYEQYF. CDR3 sequence (DNA): TGTGCCATCCGACAGGGAGGGGCCTACGAGCAGTACTTC.

The chain combines TRBV28 with TRBJ2-1; 7 nucleotides match TRBD2. The CDR3 loop spans 16 amino acids. The V segment lost 8 bases and the J segment 0 bases; nucleotides outside the gene matches: 10. Germline CDR1 and CDR2: MDHEN and SYDVKM. The CDR3 loop reads CASPQKERGSYNEQFF. The CDR3 nucleotides read TGTGCCAGCCCACAAAAAGAGCGGGGCTCCTACAATGAGCAGTTCTTC.

The rearrangement joins TRBV6-5 to TRBJ2-7; 7 bases match TRBD1. The trim removed 4 bases at V and 7 bases at J, leaving 13 bases unmatched. Germline V gene data show CDR1 as MNHEY and CDR2 as SVGAGI. The CDR3 length is 15 residues. DNA of the CDR3: TGTGCCAGCAGTTTAACCCCGGGACAGTCGCGGGAGCAGTACTTC. Translation: CASSLTPGQSREQYF.

With regard to this clone: This sample includes further DNA sequences coding for the same CDR3. The chain employs TRBV4-2 and TRBJ2-3, with unresolved D. The germline V gene encodes CDR1 LGHNA and CDR2 YNFKEQ. The CDR3 has 10 residues. Trimming took off 9 bases at V and 3 bases at J, with 4 bases between the two ends. This CDR3 reads CASGTDTQYF. The CDR3 bases are TGTGCCAGTGGGACAGATACGCAGTATTTT.

V and J are TRBV28 and TRBJ2-7; TRBD1 matches 7 bases. V lost 4 bases to trimming and J lost 3 bases; unmatched junction nucleotides: 12. The CDR3 contains 16 residues. Germline loops: CDR1 MDHEN, CDR2 SYDVKM. The CDR3 region has the DNA TGTGCCAGCAGTTGGGTACGGACAGGTACCCTCTACGAGCAGTACTTC. It specifies CASSWVRTGTLYEQYF.

The chain recombines TRBV7-9 with TRBJ2-1; 11 bases agree with TRBD2. The J segment lost 7 bases and the V segment lost 0 bases, leaving 11 bases of the junction unmatched. This CDR3 is 18 amino acids long. CDR1 is SEHNR and CDR2 is FQNEAQ in the germline V gene (reference sequence). In nucleotides, the CDR3 is TGTGCCAGCAGCTTAGCGACAGAAGATAGCGGGAGGGCTAATGAGCAGTTCTTC. This codes for CASSLATEDSGRANEQFF.

This chain connects TRBV15 to TRBJ2-3; D perhaps matches TRBD1 (6 bases). The CDR3 has 14 residues. Trimming stripped 2 bases from V and 3 bases from J, with 9 bases between. The germline V gene has CDR1 LNHNV and CDR2 YYDKDF (reference sequence). The CDR3 sequence: CATSRLDSTDTQYF. In DNA, the CDR3 is TGTGCCACCAGCAGACTGGACAGTACAGATACGCAGTATTTT.

The genes are TRBV18 and TRBJ2-3, with D uncertain. Trimming took 3 bases from V and 2 from J, leaving 9 bases between them. The CDR3 totals 14 residues. The germline V gene encodes CDR1 KGHSH and CDR2 LQKENI. DNA of the CDR3: TGTGCCAGCTCACCCGTGGAACCCACAGATACGCAGTATTTT. Translated: CASSPVEPTDTQYF. Supplemented by reference TRBV18 and TRBJ2-3, the full variable domain reads NAGVMQNPRHLVRRRGQEARLRCSPMKGHSHVYWYRQLPEEGLKFMVYLQKENIIDESGMPKERFSAEFPKEGPSILRIQQVVRGDSAAYFCASSPVEPTDTQYFGPGTRLTVL.

The chain carries TRBV7-9 and TRBJ2-7, with TRBD1 identical over 7 bases. From germline, CDR1 is SEHNR and CDR2 FQNEAQ (reference sequence). V dropped 5 bases and J dropped 0; count of bases not matched to a gene: 4. The CDR3 spans 14 residues. The CDR3 loop is CASSDGTVSYEQYF. The DNA of the CDR3 is TGTGCCAGCAGCGACGGGACAGTCTCCTACGAGCAGTACTTC.

The V gene is TRBV7-8, the J gene TRBJ2-7; 7 bases fit TRBD2. Germline V gene sequence: CDR1 SGHVS, CDR2 FQNEAQ. CDR3 size: 15 residues. Trimming at V came to 3 bases and at J to 0 bases, leaving 5 bases not matched to a gene. DNA of the CDR3: TGTGCCAGCAGCTTGTCGGCTAGCGGCTCCTACGAGCAGTACTTC. Translating it yields CASSLSASGSYEQYF.

CDR3 protein: CSGVSGTSTYEQYF. CDR3 sequence (DNA): TGCAGCGGAGTTTCCGGGACCTCAACCTACGAGCAGTACTTC. The chain recombines TRBV29-1 with TRBJ2-7, with D perhaps TRBD1 or TRBD2 (5 bases each). The ends were cut back, 7 bases at V and 2 bases at J, with 18 bases in the middle. Looked up from germline, CDR1 is SQVTM and CDR2 is ANQGSEA. This CDR3 contains 14 residues.

The chain carries TRBV13 and TRBJ2-7; 11 bases agree with TRBD1. V shed 5 bases, J shed 2 bases, and the junction held 11 bases outside the gene matches. Germline V gene lookup returns CDR1 PRHDT and CDR2 FYEKMQ (reference sequence). This CDR3 has 17 amino acids. The CDR3 region is CASSHRTGGLETYEQYF. As DNA, the CDR3 is TGTGCCAGCAGCCACCGGACAGGGGGCTTAGAAACCTACGAGCAGTACTTC.

The rearrangement joins TRBV6-5 to TRBJ1-5; no reliable D call. Germline V gene lookup returns CDR1 MNHEY and CDR2 SVGAGI. V was cut by 4 bases and J by 1 base, with 5 bases left in between. The CDR3 is 13 residues long. In DNA form, the CDR3 reads TGTGCCAGCAGTTTGGGGAGCAATCAGCCCCAGCATTTT. Amino acid sequence: CASSLGSNQPQHF.

The chain employs TRBV6-1 and TRBJ2-7; D is possibly TRBD1 or TRBD2 (6 bases each). V was trimmed by 0 bases and J by 1 base, leaving 19 bases between them. The germline V gene encodes CDR1 MNHNS and CDR2 SASEGT. The CDR3 is 18 amino acids. In DNA, the CDR3 is TGTGCCAGCAGTGAAGCCTCCACCCGACGGGGGCCTTCCTACGAGCAGTACTTC. This codes for CASSEASTRRGPSYEQYF.

The chain combines TRBV14 with TRBJ2-3; D unresolved. The germline V gene encodes CDR1 SGHDN and CDR2 FVKESK. The CDR3 has 15 residues. Trimming pared 4 bases from V and 6 bases from J, leaving 17 bases between. CDR3 DNA sequence: TGTGCCAGCAGCCCCGACTCGTCCGGATTGGATACGCAGTATTTT. It translates to CASSPDSSGLDTQYF. The variable domain in full, completed from reference TRBV14 and TRBJ2-3, reads EAGVTQFPSHSVIEKGQTVTLRCDPISGHDNLYWYRRVMGKEIKFLLHFVKESKQDESGMPNNRFLAERTGGTYSTLKVQPAELEDSGVYFCASSPDSSGLDTQYFGPGTRLTVL.